Here is one TCR beta chain with its context. These data belong to a study of T cell responses to AZD1222 COVID-19 vaccine. This CDR3 has 13 residues. The ends were cut back, 6 bases at V and 6 bases at J, with 14 bases in the middle. Libraries were prepared by immunoSEQ multiplex PCR; TCRdb keeps only in-frame clonotypes and omits some of them. The sample includes roughly 200,000 clones, about nine tenths of them seen just once. This sequence originates from an adult who received the AZD1222 COVID-19 vaccine. V is TRBV12-3 or TRBV12-4 and J is TRBJ1-2, with a tentative D call TRBD1 (5 bases). Sample: peripheral blood, taken 28 days after the second AZD1222 dose. CDR3 nucleotide sequence: TGTGCCAGCAGGCCACAGGCAGCCCATGGCTACACCTTC. Its translation is CASRPQAAHGYTF.